Below, 31 T cell receptor beta chains from the same sample are listed, as sequenced in a study of T cells in Graves' hyperthyroidism and ophthalmopathy. Regions amplified from RNA transcripts were the TCR beta CDR3 regions. During a first-round RT-PCR of the TCR CDR3, the HTBI primer set was used. In TCRdb, the multiplex PCR reads were re-called with MiXCR into one record per CDR3 protein. Of approximately 410,000 distinct CDR3 sequences listed, around 15% are singletons. Sequencing was performed on blood. The receptors come from a young woman with Graves' hyperthyroidism.

There are many counts of this clonotype. V is TRBV5-1 and J is TRBJ2-7; 13 positions match TRBD2. This CDR3 has 17 residues. Germline assignment: CDR1 SGHRS and CDR2 YFSETQ. The junction had 14 bases not matched to a gene; V was cut back by 4 bases and J by 7 bases. CDR3 region: CASSPGTSGTTGWEQYF. The DNA for the CDR3 is TGCGCCAGCAGCCCGGGGACTAGCGGGACAACCGGCTGGGAGCAGTACTTC.

CDR3 sequence (DNA): TGTGCCTGGAGTCACCAGGGGGCGCAGGGAGAGACCCAGTACTTC. Translation: CAWSHQGAQGETQYF. This chain connects TRBV30 to TRBJ2-5; 8 bases fit TRBD1. Germline assignment: CDR1 GTSNPN and CDR2 SVGIG (reference sequence). V was clipped by 2 bases and J by 4 bases; unmatched bases: 9. The CDR3 is 15 residues long. Using reference TRBV30 and TRBJ2-5 for the parts outside the CDR3, the full variable domain is SQTIHQWPATLVQPVGSPLSLECTVEGTSNPNLYWYRQAAGRGLQLLFYSVGIGQISSEVPQNLSASRPQDRQFILSSKKLLLSDSGFYLCAWSHQGAQGETQYFGPGTRLLVL.

This clonotype was picked up many times. The chain has TRBV28 and TRBJ2-3; 11 nucleotides agree with TRBD2. CDR3 length equals 20 residues. V shed 6 bases and J 2 bases; nucleotides not matched to a gene: 19. Germline V gene sequence: CDR1 MDHEN, CDR2 SYDVKM. The CDR3 DNA reads TGTGCCAGCAGCCACCTAGCGGGAGGCCCTCCACCTCGAAACACAGATACGCAGTATTTT. It encodes CASSHLAGGPPPRNTDTQYF.

This rearrangement joins TRBV11-2 to TRBJ1-5, with D unresolved. The CDR3 has 14 residues. Trimming pared 5 bases from V and 6 bases from J, leaving 14 bases between. Germline V gene data show CDR1 as SGHAT and CDR2 as FQNNGV. CDR3 in amino acids: CASSPAGKGQPQHF. The CDR3 coding sequence is TGTGCCAGCAGCCCGGCGGGGAAGGGTCAGCCCCAGCATTTT. Full variable domain (remainder filled in from reference TRBV11-2 and TRBJ1-5): EAGVAQSPRYKIIEKRQSVAFWCNPISGHATLYWYQQILGQGPKLLIQFQNNGVVDDSQLPKDRFSAERLKGVDSTLKIQPAKLEDSAVYLCASSPAGKGQPQHFGDGTRLSIL.

The V gene is TRBV6-2 or TRBV6-3, the J gene TRBJ1-1, with 8 bases identical to TRBD1. V shed 2 bases, J shed 3 bases, and the junction held 5 bases outside the gene matches. The germline CDR1 and CDR2 sequences are MNHEY and SVGEGT. This CDR3 spans 15 amino acids. The CDR3 DNA is TGTGCCAGCAGTTACCCATACAGGGGGGACACTGAAGCTTTCTTT. Protein: CASSYPYRGDTEAFF.

The rearrangement joins TRBV19 to TRBJ2-7, with D maybe TRBD2 (6 bases). Per germline, CDR1 LNHDA and CDR2 SQIVND (reference sequence). V shed 2 bases and J shed 4 bases, with 12 bases lying between them. The CDR3 loop spans 14 amino acids. CDR3 DNA: TGTGCCAGTAGTATATCCGGGACTCAATACGAGCAGTACTTC. The encoded protein is CASSISGTQYEQYF.

This clonotype was detected a few times. The chain carries TRBV20-1 and TRBJ2-7; D gene unclear. The germline V gene encodes CDR1 DFQATT and CDR2 SNEGSKA (reference sequence). Trimming shortened V by 6 bases and J by 2 bases, and 14 bases separated the two germline ends. The CDR3 has 13 amino acids. CDR3 bases: TGCAGTGCCCGTACACCTACGGCCTACGAGCAGTACTTC. As protein: CSARTPTAYEQYF.

The chain employs TRBV6-1 and TRBJ1-5; perhaps TRBD1 as D (5 bases). Germline V gene data show CDR1 as MNHNS and CDR2 as SASEGT. The CDR3 sequence is 17 residues long. Deletions cut 6 bases from V and 2 bases from J, with 20 bases between. DNA of the CDR3: TGTGCCAGCAGGCTAGGGACCGGGGCAGGGCGCAATCAGCCCCAGCATTTT. It is translated as CASRLGTGAGRNQPQHF.

This clonotype appeared a few times. J is TRBJ2-2 and V is TRBV7-9; a possible D gene is TRBD2 (5 bases). The CDR3 contains 14 residues. V was pared by 7 bases and J by 6 bases, with 15 bases between. The germline V gene has CDR1 SEHNR and CDR2 FQNEAQ (reference sequence). For the CDR3, the DNA is TGTGCCAGCATCACCCCGGGGTTGGCCGGGGAGCTGTTTTTT. This encodes CASITPGLAGELFF.

This clonotype appeared a few times. The chain is built from TRBV29-1 and TRBJ1-3; TRBD1 is a possible D gene (5 bases). Germline CDR1 and CDR2: SQVTM and ANQGSEA. The CDR3 is made up of 15 amino acids. V lost 2 bases, J lost 4 bases, and 15 bases lay in between. DNA for the CDR3: TGCAGCGTTGAAAAGGACACGGACCGGGGAAACACCATATATTTT. As protein: CSVEKDTDRGNTIYF.

The chain has TRBV28 and TRBJ1-4; TRBD1 might be the D (6 bases). The V and J ends lost 5 bases and 4 bases respectively, with 14 bases between them. The CDR3 is 15 amino acids. Germline loops: CDR1 MDHEN, CDR2 SYDVKM. The DNA for the CDR3 is TGTGCCAGCAGTCACCGAGGGGGGCGTAATGAAAAACTGTTTTTT. Translated, it gives CASSHRGGRNEKLFF.

About this clonotype: One junction end does not reproduce the germline sequence, and a read error may be involved. The chain carries TRBV20-1 and TRBJ1-3; possible D gene TRBD1, 6 bases. Germline V gene sequence: CDR1 DFQATT, CDR2 SNEGSKA (reference sequence). The CDR3 has 15 amino acids. The CDR3, as DNA: TGCAGTACTAGAGTCGGGGGCTCCTCTGGAAACACCATATATTTT. This encodes CSTRVGGSSGNTIYF.

The chain uses TRBV19 and TRBJ2-4; D could derive from TRBD1 or TRBD2 (5 bases each). V was pared by 4 bases and J by 1 base, with 5 bases between. The CDR3 runs to 13 residues. Germline-derived CDR1 and CDR2 are LNHDA and SQIVND (reference sequence). CDR3 in amino acids: CASSRGAKNIQYF. The DNA of the CDR3 is TGTGCCAGTAGTAGGGGGGCCAAAAACATTCAGTACTTC. The full variable domain, completed using reference TRBV19 and TRBJ2-4, is DGGITQSPKYLFRKEGQNVTLSCEQNLNHDAMYWYRQDPGQGLRLIYYSQIVNDFQKGDIAEGYSVSREKKESFPLTVTSAQKNPTAFYLCASSRGAKNIQYFGAGTRLSVL.

This clonotype was recorded at least ten times. The rearrangement joins TRBV6-1 to TRBJ1-6; no reliable D call. The CDR3 runs to 14 residues. The V gene lost 9 bases and the J gene lost 7 bases, with 16 bases spanning the gap. CDR1 is MNHNS and CDR2 is SASEGT in the germline V gene. CDR3 sequence: CASQTGGLNSPLHF. The CDR3 DNA sequence: TGTGCCAGTCAAACCGGCGGCTTGAATTCACCCCTCCACTTT.

Only a few counts were recorded for this clonotype. The chain uses TRBV27 and TRBJ2-3; TRBD2 aligns across 9 bases. Germline CDR1 is MNHEY and CDR2 is SMNVEV (reference sequence). CDR3 size: 17 residues. V lost 3 bases, J lost 1 base, and 8 bases stayed unmatched. Here the CDR3 reads CASSFQGGGAGTDTQYF. CDR3 in DNA: TGTGCCAGCAGTTTCCAGGGCGGGGGGGCTGGCACAGATACGCAGTATTTT.

This clonotype was counted once. CDR3 protein: CAISEGAGAYEQYF. CDR3 nucleotide sequence: TGTGCCATCAGTGAGGGTGCGGGAGCCTACGAGCAGTACTTC. The rearrangement uses TRBV10-3 and TRBJ2-7; 7 bases align to TRBD2. After removal of 2 bases from V and 2 bases from J, the junction contained 3 bases not matched to a gene. This CDR3 has 14 amino acids. Germline CDR1 reads ENHRY; CDR2 reads SYGVKD.

The chain has TRBV12-5 and TRBJ1-1; D gene ambiguous. CDR1 is LGHNT, CDR2 FRNRAP, per germline. The CDR3 runs 13 residues. Between the trimmed V and J ends, which lost 0 bases and 6 bases, there was a span of 8 bases. The CDR3 nucleotides are TGTGCTAGTGGTTTGGTATTAGGAGCTGAAGCTTTCTTT. This sequence encodes CASGLVLGAEAFF.

The DNA of the CDR3 is TGTGCCAGTAGTGCAACATACTACACTGAAGCTTTCTTT. Its translation: CASSATYYTEAFF. The chain uses TRBV19 and TRBJ1-1, with D hard to call. The germline V gene has CDR1 LNHDA and CDR2 SQIVND (reference sequence). The CDR3 has 13 amino acids. Trimming cost V 5 bases and J 3 bases, with 10 bases left between them.

This clonotype occurred many times. The V and J genes are TRBV6-1 and TRBJ2-4; TRBD1 aligns across 8 bases. The V gene's germline CDR1 is MNHNS and CDR2 SASEGT. The CDR3 sequence is 13 residues long. V trimming: 6 bases; J trimming: 9 bases; junction bases outside the gene matches: 7. CDR3: CASRDRAVTIQYF. CDR3 in DNA: TGTGCCAGCAGGGACAGGGCGGTGACCATTCAGTACTTC.

This clonotype was counted ten times or more. The chain couples TRBV7-2 to TRBJ1-1; D is uncertain. V lost 0 bases, J lost 5 bases, and 10 bases lay in between. Looked up from germline, CDR1 is SGHTA and CDR2 is FQGNSA. The CDR3 runs to 14 residues. The CDR3 loop is CASSLAGFRTEAFF. The DNA of the CDR3 is TGTGCCAGCAGCTTAGCGGGGTTTCGTACTGAAGCTTTCTTT. The full variable domain, in which reference TRBV7-2 and TRBJ1-1 provide the parts outside the CDR3, is GAGVSQSPSNKVTEKGKDVELRCDPISGHTALYWYRQSLGQGLEFLIYFQGNSAPDKSGLPSDRFSAERTGGSVSTLTIQRTQQEDSAVYLCASSLAGFRTEAFFGQGTRLTVV.

This clonotype was observed many times. The genes are TRBV12-3 or TRBV12-4 and TRBJ2-5; 11 nucleotides line up with TRBD2. The CDR3 has 17 amino acids. V shed 5 bases and J 4 bases; nucleotides not matched to a gene: 12. The CDR3 loop reads CASSPHFPGTSGETQYF. CDR3 in DNA: TGTGCCAGCAGTCCCCACTTTCCCGGGACTAGCGGAGAGACCCAGTACTTC.

This sequence joins TRBV4-3 and TRBJ2-7; TRBD1 matches at 10 bases. The V and J ends lost 2 bases and 4 bases, in that order; junction bases with no gene match: 5. The CDR3 loop spans 15 amino acids. The germline V gene encodes CDR1 LGHNA and CDR2 YSLEER. The CDR3: CASSQRTGGDYEQYF. The CDR3 nucleotides read TGCGCCAGCAGCCAACGGACAGGGGGGGATTACGAGCAGTACTTC.

This chain uses TRBV12-3 or TRBV12-4 with TRBJ2-3, with 7 bases identical to TRBD1. V lost 6 bases, J lost 1 base, and 13 bases stayed unmatched. The CDR3 loop spans 17 amino acids. CDR3 loop: CASSLETGFYGTDTQYF. CDR3 sequence (DNA): TGTGCCAGCAGCCTTGAGACAGGGTTCTATGGCACAGATACGCAGTATTTT.

This clonotype appeared a few times. The chain links TRBV6-2 or TRBV6-3 to TRBJ1-5, with no clear D. Germline lookup yields CDR1 MNHEY and CDR2 SVGEGT. Trimming took off 3 bases at V and 9 bases at J, with 18 bases between the two ends. CDR3 length: 15 residues. The CDR3 DNA reads TGTGCCAGCAGTTATGAGGCGCCCAGATTGTGGCCCCAGCATTTT. Translating gives CASSYEAPRLWPQHF.

This clonotype was counted between two and nine times. The rearrangement links TRBV10-3 to TRBJ1-6, with D perhaps matching TRBD1 (5 bases). This CDR3 has 17 amino acids. Per the germline V gene, CDR1 is ENHRY and CDR2 is SYGVKD. Trimming took off 1 base at V and 7 bases at J, with 17 bases between the two ends. In DNA, the CDR3 is TGTGCCATCAGTGAGTTTCCCGGTTGGCAGGGCAATTCACCCCTCCACTTT. Residues: CAISEFPGWQGNSPLHF.

J is TRBJ1-2 and V is TRBV27, with TRBD1 as a possible D gene (6 bases). From germline, CDR1 is MNHEY and CDR2 SMNVEV (reference sequence). The CDR3 sequence is 15 residues long. Trimming took off 3 bases at V and 3 bases at J, with 14 bases between the two ends. CDR3 loop: CASSFRAGVDYGYTF. The CDR3 region has the DNA TGTGCCAGCAGTTTCCGGGCAGGGGTGGACTATGGCTACACCTTC.

CDR3 sequence reads: CSAREYRASYEQYF. The CDR3 region has the DNA TGCAGTGCTAGAGAGTACAGGGCTTCCTACGAGCAGTACTTC. The chain joins TRBV20-1 to TRBJ2-7; maybe TRBD1 (6 bases). The CDR3 sequence is 14 residues long. Trimming pared 0 bases from V and 1 base from J, leaving 10 bases between. Germline CDR1 and CDR2: DFQATT and SNEGSKA (reference sequence).

This clonotype was recorded at least ten times. The chain links TRBV29-1 to TRBJ2-3; unclear D gene. CDR3 length: 12 residues. CDR1 and CDR2 (germline): SQVTM, ANQGSEA. V was pared by 4 bases and J by 0 bases, with 5 bases between. The CDR3 sequence: CSVGSSTDTQYF. DNA for the CDR3: TGCAGCGTTGGATCAAGCACAGATACGCAGTATTTT.

This clonotype was recorded many times. V usage is TRBV5-1 and J usage is TRBJ1-1, with D perhaps TRBD1 (6 bases). Germline CDR1 reads SGHRS; CDR2 reads YFSETQ. V lost 6 bases to trimming and J lost 1 base, with 13 bases between them. This CDR3 contains 14 residues. CDR3 sequence reads: CASTEQGPNTEAFF. The DNA for the CDR3 is TGCGCCAGCACTGAACAGGGACCGAACACTGAAGCTTTCTTT.

Note on this clonotype: This may be a read error: a much more frequent sequence differs by one nucleotide. Because it lacks the conserved phenylalanine or tryptophan at the end, this CDR3 is likely a read error. The J gene is TRBJ2-2, the V gene TRBV30; tentatively, D is TRBD1 (6 bases). CDR1 is GTSNPN and CDR2 is SVGIG in the germline V gene (reference sequence). Trimming took off 7 bases at V and 3 bases at J, with 15 bases between the two ends. The CDR3 is made up of 14 amino acids. The CDR3 DNA reads as TGTGCCTATGAGGGGGATACGGACACCGGGGAGCTGTTTTCT. This gives the protein CAYEGDTDTGELFS.

In its sample, this clonotype was seen many times. V and J are TRBV7-3 and TRBJ2-3, with D hard to call. V was shortened by 1 base and J by 5 bases, with 16 bases between the two germline ends. From germline, CDR1 is SGHTA and CDR2 FQGTGA. This CDR3 region has 16 residues. The CDR3 region has the DNA TGTGCCAGCAGCTTAATCGCCAGCGCGGCTAGAGATACGCAGTATTTT. The encoded protein is CASSLIASAARDTQYF.